Following are 22 T cell receptor beta chains from one sample sequenced in a study of T-cell memory formation after mild COVID-19. TCRdb reprocessed the 5' RACE reads with MiXCR, giving one entry per CDR3 protein. The sample records about 240,000 distinct CDR3 sequences, over 8.5% being singletons. The specimen was PBMCs or a T cell subset sorted from them (not recorded which). These receptors were taken from a young man who had mild COVID-19 (a few samples of this study predate the infection). Cell type and time point are not known.

V and J are TRBV30 and TRBJ1-2; D is uncertain. This CDR3 region has 16 residues. The V gene's germline CDR1 is GTSNPN and CDR2 SVGIG (reference sequence). V shed 1 base and J shed 3 bases, with 18 bases lying between them. CDR3 nucleotide sequence: TGTGCCTGGAGTGAGTCGGGGAGATTCGACTACTATGGCTACACCTTC. It codes for CAWSESGRFDYYGYTF.

The chain is built from TRBV5-1 and TRBJ1-2; D possibly corresponds to TRBD1 (5 bases). With 3 bases removed from V and 4 bases from J, the gap between germline ends came to 16 bases. Germline V gene sequence: CDR1 SGHRS, CDR2 YFSETQ. The CDR3 sequence is 15 residues long. The CDR3 sequence: CASSSLGRGPYGYTF. As DNA, the CDR3 is TGCGCCAGCAGCTCCCTAGGGAGGGGACCCTATGGCTACACCTTC. The complete variable domain, with remaining parts taken from reference TRBV5-1 and TRBJ1-2, reads KAGVTQTPRYLIKTRGQQVTLSCSPISGHRSVSWYQQTPGQGLQFLFEYFSETQRNKGNFPGRFSGRQFSNSRSEMNVSTLELGDSALYLCASSSLGRGPYGYTFGSGTRLTVV.

A few counts support this clonotype. The rearrangement links TRBV20-1 to TRBJ1-2; maybe TRBD1 (5 bases). Trimming removed 3 bases at V and 4 bases at J, with 9 bases between. The CDR3 covers 12 residues. Germline V gene lookup returns CDR1 DFQATT and CDR2 SNEGSKA (reference sequence). CDR3: CSASSDTYGYTF. Written as DNA, the CDR3 is TGCAGTGCTAGCTCGGACACCTATGGCTACACCTTC.

The chain carries TRBV6-5 and TRBJ1-2, with D perhaps TRBD1 (5 bases). The V end lost 5 bases, the J end lost 8 bases, and 12 bases lay between the germline ends. This CDR3 is 12 amino acids long. The germline V gene encodes CDR1 MNHEY and CDR2 SVGAGI. CDR3 DNA: TGTGCCAGCAGTCCCGCCCGGGGGGGCTACACCTTC. This gives the protein CASSPARGGYTF.

This clonotype appeared a few times. The V and J genes are TRBV11-2 and TRBJ1-5; a weak D match, TRBD1 (6 bases). The CDR3 contains 15 residues. Looked up from germline, CDR1 is SGHAT and CDR2 is FQNNGV. Trimming pared 2 bases from V and 0 bases from J, leaving 8 bases between. CDR3 sequence (DNA): TGTGCCAGCAGCTTAAACAGGGCTAGCAATCAGCCCCAGCATTTT. Encoded protein: CASSLNRASNQPQHF.

This clonotype was counted at least ten times. The rearrangement uses TRBV5-6 and TRBJ2-5; 11 bases fit TRBD1. Germline assignment: CDR1 SGHDT and CDR2 YYEEEE. V lost 4 bases and J lost 4; bases outside the gene matches: 3. The CDR3 is 14 residues long. DNA for the CDR3: TGTGCCAGCAGCCTCGGGACAGGGGGAGAGACCCAGTACTTC. It yields the protein CASSLGTGGETQYF.

The chain joins TRBV4-3 to TRBJ2-7; TRBD2 might be the D (7 bases). V was shortened by 0 bases and J by 2 bases, with 11 bases between the two germline ends. In germline, CDR1 is LGHNA, CDR2 YSLEER. CDR3 length equals 15 residues. CDR3: CASSQDLGGPYEQYF. CDR3 nucleotides: TGCGCCAGCAGCCAAGACCTGGGGGGGCCCTACGAGCAGTACTTC.

This clonotype was seen repeatedly, ten times or more. This chain joins TRBV9 and TRBJ2-1, with TRBD2 matching over 7 bases. The CDR3 runs 13 residues. Germline values: CDR1 SGDLS, CDR2 YYNGEE. J lost 14 bases, V lost 4 bases, and 12 bases had no gene match. CDR3 DNA sequence: TGTGCCAGCAGCCCCTCTTCCTGGGGGGGAGAGTTCTTC. It specifies CASSPSSWGGEFF.

The table lists this clonotype with a few counts. CDR3: CSAREQYV. The CDR3 bases are TGCAGTGCTAGAGAGCAGTACGTC. The V and J genes are TRBV20-1 and TRBJ2-7, with no clear D. CDR1 is DFQATT, CDR2 SNEGSKA, per germline (reference sequence). The CDR3 consists of 8 residues. The germline V and J ends were trimmed by 0 bases and 9 bases, with 0 bases remaining between them.

This clonotype was observed many times. The chain uses TRBV7-9 and TRBJ2-5; unclear D gene. V was pared by 5 bases and J by 2 bases, with 15 bases between. Germline CDR1 SEHNR, CDR2 FQNEAQ (reference sequence). CDR3 length equals 15 residues. CDR3 region: CASSAPLGTQETQYF. The CDR3 DNA sequence: TGTGCCAGCAGCGCTCCCCTGGGAACTCAAGAGACCCAGTACTTC.

The chain links TRBV20-1 to TRBJ1-5; a possible D gene is TRBD1 (5 bases). Germline lookup yields CDR1 DFQATT and CDR2 SNEGSKA (reference sequence). V was trimmed by 1 base and J by 3 bases, leaving 7 bases between them. CDR3 size: 13 residues. CDR3 loop: CSARATANQPQHF. The CDR3 nucleotides read TGCAGTGCTAGAGCGACAGCCAATCAGCCCCAGCATTTT.

A few counts support this clonotype. CDR3 nucleotide sequence: TGCAGTGCTAGAAACTCTGGAAACACCATATATTTT. It translates to CSARNSGNTIYF. The rearrangement joins TRBV20-1 to TRBJ1-3; D remains unclear. This CDR3 contains 12 residues. V lost 2 bases to trimming and J lost 0 bases, with 2 bases between them. Looked up from germline, CDR1 is DFQATT and CDR2 is SNEGSKA (reference sequence).

This clonotype was picked up many times. This rearrangement joins TRBV7-3 to TRBJ2-3, with D uncertain. The V gene lost 1 base and the J gene lost 5 bases, with 10 bases spanning the gap. Germline V gives CDR1 SGHTA, CDR2 FQGTGA. The CDR3 totals 14 residues. Written as DNA, the CDR3 is TGTGCCAGCAGCTTAAGATCCGTTGGAGATACGCAGTATTTT. It translates to CASSLRSVGDTQYF. Looking up the rest from reference TRBV7-3 and TRBJ2-3 gives the full variable domain: GAGVSQTPSNKVTEKGKYVELRCDPISGHTALYWYRQSLGQGPEFLIYFQGTGAADDSGLPNDRFFAVRPEGSVSTLKIQRTERGDSAVYLCASSLRSVGDTQYFGPGTRLTVL.

The genes are TRBV12-3 or TRBV12-4 and TRBJ2-2, with D possibly being TRBD1 (6 bases). The CDR3 is made up of 18 amino acids. Trimming removed 7 bases from V and 0 bases from J, with 21 bases in between. The CDR3 nucleotides read TGTGCCAGCACCACGCCGGGACAAGTTTTCGCGAACACCGGGGAGCTGTTTTTT. Residues: CASTTPGQVFANTGELFF.

This clonotype showed up just a few times. The V call is TRBV7-9, the J call TRBJ2-1, with D perhaps TRBD2 (5 bases). This CDR3 contains 13 residues. V lost 6 bases, J lost 4 bases, and 10 bases lay in between. Germline-derived CDR1 and CDR2 are SEHNR and FQNEAQ (reference sequence). The CDR3 spells CASRGRDYNEQFF. Here the CDR3 DNA reads TGTGCCAGCAGGGGGAGAGATTACAATGAGCAGTTCTTC.

This clonotype was recorded at least ten times. This chain connects TRBV20-1 to TRBJ2-3; TRBD2 agrees at 7 bases. Germline V gene data show CDR1 as DFQATT and CDR2 as SNEGSKA (reference sequence). The CDR3 consists of 13 residues. Unmatched junction bases numbered 4, after V lost 6 bases and J lost 1 base. CDR3 in DNA: TGCAGTGCCCCCACTAGCGGCACAGATACGCAGTATTTT. This sequence encodes CSAPTSGTDTQYF.

V is TRBV18 and J is TRBJ1-1, with 7 bases lining up with TRBD1. Trimming removed 1 base from V and 0 bases from J; junction bases left unmatched: 11. The CDR3 spans 18 residues. In germline, CDR1 is KGHSH, CDR2 LQKENI. The CDR3 sequence: CASSPRSTGRDMNTEAFF. CDR3 DNA sequence: TGTGCCAGCTCACCACGGTCGACAGGGCGCGACATGAACACTGAAGCTTTCTTT.

The chain has TRBV20-1 and TRBJ2-7; a weak D match, TRBD1 (6 bases). Between the trimmed V and J ends, which lost 3 bases and 0 bases, there was a span of 15 bases. This CDR3 comprises 15 residues. Looked up from germline, CDR1 is DFQATT and CDR2 is SNEGSKA (reference sequence). CDR3 residues: CSASRVIGGSYEQYF. The CDR3 DNA follows: TGCAGTGCTAGCCGGGTGATAGGGGGCTCCTACGAGCAGTACTTC.

The chain is built from TRBV15 and TRBJ1-2, with D perhaps TRBD1 (6 bases). This CDR3 is 15 amino acids long. Germline V lookup: CDR1 LNHNV, CDR2 YYDKDF (reference sequence). V was trimmed by 0 bases and J by 4 bases, leaving 12 bases between them. CDR3 coding DNA: TGTGCCACCAGCAGAGATAAGGGGGGCGGCTATGGCTACACCTTC. Encoded protein: CATSRDKGGGYGYTF.

The rearrangement joins TRBV20-1 to TRBJ2-3; no firm D call. The CDR3 loop spans 17 amino acids. Germline V lookup: CDR1 DFQATT, CDR2 SNEGSKA (reference sequence). With 5 bases removed from V and 2 bases from J, the gap between germline ends came to 23 bases. CDR3 coding DNA: TGCAGTGCTCCCTCCACCAGCGCCAAAGGGTACACAGATACGCAGTATTTT. Translating gives CSAPSTSAKGYTDTQYF.

This clonotype was found many times. V and J are TRBV7-9 and TRBJ1-6; D ambiguous. Germline values: CDR1 SEHNR, CDR2 FQNEAQ (reference sequence). V was pared by 5 bases and J by 8 bases, with 13 bases between. CDR3 length: 14 residues. The CDR3 DNA reads TGTGCCAGCAGCCCCCCCCATCGGGATTCACCCCTCCACTTT. This gives the protein CASSPPHRDSPLHF.

This clonotype appeared a few times. V gene TRBV2 combines with J gene TRBJ2-7, with D possibly called TRBD1 or TRBD2 (5 bases each). The V gene's germline CDR1 is SNHLY and CDR2 FYNNEI. V gave up 4 bases and J gave up 4 bases, with 17 bases separating them. The CDR3 is 15 residues long. The CDR3 reads CASSGDRASGYEQYF. For the CDR3, the DNA is TGTGCCAGCAGTGGGGACCGCGCCTCGGGGTACGAGCAGTACTTC. Full variable domain (rest looked up from reference TRBV2 and TRBJ2-7): EPEVTQTPSHQVTQMGQEVILRCVPISNHLYFYWYRQILGQKVEFLVSFYNNEISEKSEIFDDQFSVERPDGSNFTLKIRSTKLEDSAMYFCASSGDRASGYEQYFGPGTRLTVT.